Below, one TCR beta chain is given with its context. This CDR3 spans 13 amino acids. The V and J ends lost 4 bases and 7 bases, in that order; junction bases with no gene match: 6. In germline, CDR1 is DFQATT, CDR2 SNEGSKA (reference sequence). The sequenced target, TCR beta, came from blood CD8+ and CD4+ T cells. This sample is part of a study of CD8 T cells in Susac syndrome. Study overall: Active disease was present in about six of the sequenced Susac syndrome patients, and remission in about eight.

Random-hexamer reverse transcription was applied to 0.5 to 1 ug RNA. TCR beta CDR3 was amplified by immunoSEQ multiplex PCR. This amplification extended across 54 Vbeta and 13 Jbeta segments. One entry per CDR3 protein results from TCRdb running MiXCR on the immunoSEQ multiplex PCR reads. This sample carries 140,000 to 150,000 distinct CDR3 sequences, 90% to 96% of them seen once, and the ten largest clones take over 0.075%. The sequence came from a human donor with Susac syndrome. The chain uses TRBV20-1 and TRBJ2-1; the match to TRBD1 covers 8 bases. The material sequenced was CD4+ T cells from PBMCs. The CDR3 DNA follows: TGCAGTGCTATAGGACAGGGTAAAAATGAGCAGTTCTTC. Protein product: CSAIGQGKNEQFF.